This T cell receptor (beta chain) was captured by sequencing in a study of T-cell memory formation after mild COVID-19. This clonotype was detected only a few times. Antigen unknown. Constant-segment primers were used for 5'RACE, and the resulting TCR alpha and TCR beta cDNA libraries carried sample barcodes and UMIs. TCRdb recomputed calls from the 5' RACE reads with MiXCR, one row per CDR3 protein. Of fewer than 700,000 distinct CDR3 sequences listed, about 20% are singletons. Study-wide results and caveats: The main location of contracting CD4+ clones was CM and EM, and that of contracting CD8+ clones was EMRA.

The CDR3 length is 16 residues. Unmatched junction bases numbered 8, after V lost 3 bases and J lost 6 bases. Germline assignment: CDR1 MNHNY and CDR2 SVGAGI (reference sequence). This TCR was sampled from an adult woman who had mild COVID-19 (a few samples of this study predate the infection). Cell type and time point are not known. Material: PBMCs or a T cell subset sorted from them (not recorded which). The rearrangement links TRBV6-6 to TRBJ1-5, with 10 bases that match TRBD1. The CDR3 nucleotides are TGTGCCAGCAGTTATCCCGGGACAGGGGCGGGTCAGCCCCAGCATTTT. Protein sequence: CASSYPGTGAGQPQHF.